The 6 T cell receptor beta chains below were found in one sample sequenced in a study of T cells expressing NK-cell markers. TCRdb reprocessed the 5' RACE reads, with one entry per CDR3 protein and no DNA. In total, the table holds some 150,000 distinct CDR3 sequences. Sequencing input: blood T cells: a sorted CD56 or NKG2C T cell subset, CD4+ or CD8+ T cells, or bulk PBMC T cells (not recorded which). These receptors all stem from a man aged 18 to 35 in good health.

The rearrangement links TRBV3-1 to TRBJ1-5; no DNA is available, so the TRBD1 call from TCRdb remains unchecked. CDR3 size: 15 residues. Looked up from germline, CDR1 is LGHDT and CDR2 is YNNKEL (reference sequence). CDR3: CASSQSQEGGQPQHF.

The V gene is TRBV20-1, the J gene TRBJ2-5. This CDR3 is built from 14 residues. The germline V gene has CDR1 DFQATT and CDR2 SNEGSKA (reference sequence). The CDR3 sequence: CSARGIRDQETQYF.

J is TRBJ2-7 and V is TRBV12-3 or TRBV12-4; TCRdb lists TRBD1, though no DNA is available to test this call. The CDR3 has 14 amino acids. CDR3: CASSLGGGPGEQYF.

The chain couples TRBV29-1 to TRBJ2-1. Germline V gene lookup returns CDR1 SQVTM and CDR2 ANQGSEA. The CDR3 length is 11 residues. The CDR3 sequence: CSVEIYNEQFF.

This chain joins TRBV28 and TRBJ1-3; as DNA is missing, the TRBD1 call by TCRdb cannot be tested. The CDR3 totals 15 residues. Germline V lookup: CDR1 MDHEN, CDR2 SYDVKM. CDR3 sequence reads: CASSLTGQAGNTIYF.

The chain links TRBV29-1 to TRBJ1-2. The CDR3 is made up of 14 amino acids. Germline CDR1 and CDR2: SQVTM and ANQGSEA. The CDR3 spells CSVVVVGENYGYTF.